The 8 T cell receptor beta chains given below trace back to one sample, sequenced in a study of neoadjuvant anti-PD-1 for oral cavity cancer. The sample's time point: after neoadjuvant nivolumab, at surgical resection. Generated by immunoSEQ multiplex PCR, the TCRdb table keeps only in-frame clones and is missing some. The sample has about 24,000 clones; approximately 27% are singletons. Material: tumor tissue, obtained after nivolumab (anti-PD-1) treatment. The receptors were gathered from a person aged 40 to 85 with oral cavity squamous cell carcinoma.

This sequence joins TRBV4-1 and TRBJ2-7, with 8 bases aligning to TRBD2. CDR1 and CDR2 (germline): MGHRA, YSYEKL. This CDR3 contains 14 residues. With V trimmed by 3 bases and J by 3 bases, 4 bases remained unmatched. CDR3 nucleotide sequence: TGCGCCAGCAGCCACGGGACTAGGGGCTACGAGCAGTACTTC. This encodes CASSHGTRGYEQYF.

This chain joins TRBV5-4 and TRBJ1-4; no clear D gene. Germline V gene sequence: CDR1 SGHNT, CDR2 YYREEE (reference sequence). Trimming stripped 0 bases from V and 6 bases from J, with 12 bases between. The length of the CDR3 is 15 residues. The CDR3 spells CASSLGQTSHEKLFF. The CDR3 DNA reads as TGTGCCAGCAGCTTGGGGCAGACTTCCCATGAAAAACTGTTTTTT.

V is TRBV6-1 and J is TRBJ2-5, with D perhaps matching TRBD1 or TRBD2 (5 bases each). Germline CDR1 is MNHNS and CDR2 is SASEGT. V lost 5 bases and J lost 2, with 12 bases in between. The CDR3 sequence is 14 residues long. Here the CDR3 DNA reads TGTGCCAGCAGTCCCCAGGGACCGCAAGAGACCCAGTACTTC. It specifies CASSPQGPQETQYF.

The J gene is TRBJ1-1, the V gene TRBV5-1, with 7 bases lining up with TRBD1. Germline trimming cut 2 bases from V and 6 bases from J; bases unmatched to any gene: 1. CDR3 length: 12 amino acids. Germline V lookup: CDR1 SGHRS, CDR2 YFSETQ. DNA for the CDR3: TGCGCCAGCAGCTTTGACAGGGCTGAAGCTTTCTTT. The encoded protein is CASSFDRAEAFF.

V gene TRBV6-5 combines with J gene TRBJ2-7; D gene ambiguous. Trimming removed 2 bases at V and 5 bases at J, with 10 bases between. CDR3 size: 13 residues. Germline V gene data show CDR1 as MNHEY and CDR2 as SVGAGI. CDR3 amino acids: CASSYADKHEQYF. CDR3 bases: TGTGCCAGCAGTTACGCAGACAAGCACGAGCAGTACTTC.

The chain carries TRBV2 and TRBJ1-5; D unresolved. The V end was cut by 6 bases, the J end by 5 bases, with 17 bases between. Germline V lookup: CDR1 SNHLY, CDR2 FYNNEI. This CDR3 comprises 15 residues. In DNA, the CDR3 is TGTGCCAGCAGCCACAGCTTACAAGGTTATCAGCCCCAGCATTTT. It is translated as CASSHSLQGYQPQHF. Full variable domain (missing parts from reference TRBV2 and TRBJ1-5): EPEVTQTPSHQVTQMGQEVILRCVPISNHLYFYWYRQILGQKVEFLVSFYNNEISEKSEIFDDQFSVERPDGSNFTLKIRSTKLEDSAMYFCASSHSLQGYQPQHFGDGTRLSIL.

This clone has a handful of counts. This sequence joins TRBV7-9 and TRBJ2-1; 10 nucleotides match TRBD2. Germline CDR1 is SEHNR and CDR2 is FQNEAQ (reference sequence). J gave up 2 bases and V 5 bases, and 6 bases lay outside the gene matches. The CDR3 contains 16 residues. Here the CDR3 reads CASSRVAGGPYNEQFF. CDR3 DNA sequence: TGTGCCAGCAGCAGGGTAGCGGGGGGCCCCTACAATGAGCAGTTCTTC.

This clone was observed at least ten times. The chain carries TRBV2 and TRBJ2-1; D unclear. V gave up 5 bases and J gave up 4 bases, with 15 bases separating them. From germline, CDR1 is SNHLY and CDR2 FYNNEI. This CDR3 comprises 15 residues. This CDR3 reads CASSLPSWPYNEQFF. CDR3 DNA: TGTGCCAGCAGTTTGCCCAGCTGGCCTTACAATGAGCAGTTCTTC.